These 22 T cell receptor beta chains were sequenced from one sample in a study of regulatory T cells in long-lasting Graves disease. This sample's time point: persistent/refractory GD, antithyroid drugs over 5 years with positive TRAb. PBMCs were the source of the RNA used for TCR sequencing. In building TCR beta libraries, iRepertoire HTBI primers were used together with Arm-PCR of CDR3 regions. TCRdb redid the calling of the multiplex PCR reads with MiXCR, one entry per CDR3 protein. The sample yields around 460,000 distinct CDR3 sequences, less than 25% seen once. Here the sequenced sample was peripheral blood mononuclear cells (PBMCs), taken when the disease was refractory, from a patient treated with antithyroid drugs. The receptor set was obtained from a female donor with Graves disease.

This rearrangement joins TRBV5-6 to TRBJ1-5; the D gene is possibly TRBD1 (5 bases). The CDR3 runs to 16 residues. Germline CDR1 and CDR2: SGHDT and YYEEEE. V was pared by 1 base and J by 4 bases, with 15 bases between. This CDR3 reads CASSLLTGDRNQPQHF. The DNA of the CDR3 is TGTGCCAGCAGCTTGTTAACAGGCGATCGTAATCAGCCCCAGCATTTT.

This clonotype has a single count. The CDR3 DNA reads TGTGCTAGTGGTTTGGCCTCGACTAGCGGGGGGGGGAATGAGCAGTTCTTC. Protein: CASGLASTSGGGNEQFF. The chain couples TRBV12-5 to TRBJ2-1; 14 bases are shared with TRBD2. The V gene's germline CDR1 is LGHNT and CDR2 FRNRAP. After removal of 1 base from V and 7 bases from J, the junction contained 6 bases not matched to a gene. This CDR3 comprises 17 residues.

This clonotype was detected ten times or more. The chain has TRBV11-2 and TRBJ2-7; 10 positions agree with TRBD2. After removal of 2 bases from V and 0 bases from J, the junction contained 7 bases not matched to a gene. The CDR3 consists of 17 residues. CDR1 and CDR2 from the germline V gene are SGHAT and FQNNGV. CDR3 coding DNA: TGTGCCAGCAGCTTACGACGGACTAGCGGAATCTCCTACGAGCAGTACTTC. Encoded protein: CASSLRRTSGISYEQYF.

This clonotype was detected only a few times. The V gene is TRBV19, the J gene TRBJ1-2, with a weak D call TRBD1 (6 bases). V lost 4 bases and J 7 bases, leaving 16 bases between the germline ends. CDR1 and CDR2 (germline): LNHDA, SQIVND (reference sequence). The CDR3 length is 14 residues. The DNA of the CDR3 is TGTGCCAGTAGTACCCTTCTGGGGGCTGGTGGCTACACCTTC. This encodes CASSTLLGAGGYTF.

This clonotype turned up a few times. This rearrangement joins TRBV28 to TRBJ1-5; D ambiguous. Germline CDR1 is MDHEN and CDR2 is SYDVKM. Trimming took off 2 bases at V and 9 bases at J, with 14 bases between the two ends. CDR3 length equals 14 residues. The chain's CDR3 is CASSLILISPPQHF. The CDR3 DNA is TGTGCCAGCAGTTTAATCTTAATTTCCCCGCCCCAGCATTTT.

With respect to this clonotype: A much larger clone differs from this one at a single base, so this may be a read error. The chain joins TRBV7-2 to TRBJ2-4; weak D call: TRBD2 (5 bases). Germline V CDR1 and CDR2: SGHTA, FQGNSA. CDR3 length: 16 amino acids. CDR3 region: CASSLGGMKVKSIQYF. The CDR3 DNA reads as TGTGCCAGCAGCTTAGGAGGGATGAAAGTCAAAAGCATTCAGTACTTC.

The chain has TRBV6-5 and TRBJ2-6; TRBD2 aligns across 10 bases. After removal of 4 bases from V and 0 bases from J, the junction contained 3 bases not matched to a gene. In germline, CDR1 is MNHEY, CDR2 SVGAGI. The CDR3 runs to 17 residues. CDR3 sequence (DNA): TGTGCCAGCAGTTGGACTAGCGGCTTCTCTGGGGCCAACGTCCTGACTTTC. Encoded protein: CASSWTSGFSGANVLTF.

To note about this clonotype: Just one base apart from a much larger clone, this may be a read error. V gene TRBV28 combines with J gene TRBJ2-7, with D tentatively TRBD2 (6 bases). CDR3 length: 15 residues. V shed 6 bases and J shed 4 bases, with 19 bases lying between them. In germline, CDR1 is MDHEN, CDR2 SYDVKM. DNA of the CDR3: TGTGCCAGCAGCCCTCGACGGGACTGCCTATACGAGCAGTACTTC. It yields the protein CASSPRRDCLYEQYF.

The chain has TRBV6-9 and TRBJ1-1; TRBD1 is a possible D gene (6 bases). CDR3 length: 18 amino acids. The germline V gene has CDR1 MNHGY and CDR2 SVAAGI. V lost 3 bases and J 0 bases, leaving 20 bases between the germline ends. CDR3: CASSYPPGDGRMNTEAFF. For the CDR3, the DNA is TGTGCCAGCAGTTACCCTCCAGGGGACGGAAGGATGAACACTGAAGCTTTCTTT.

The chain combines TRBV12-3 or TRBV12-4 with TRBJ2-5; 11 nucleotides agree with TRBD2. Trimming at V came to 5 bases and at J to 2 bases, leaving 22 bases not matched to a gene. This CDR3 has 21 amino acids. This CDR3 reads CASSPRKRGLAVGRGQETQYF. The CDR3 nucleotides are TGTGCCAGCAGTCCTAGGAAAAGGGGACTAGCGGTCGGGAGAGGGCAAGAGACCCAGTACTTC.

This clonotype was counted only a few times. V usage is TRBV11-3 and J usage is TRBJ2-4; 11 nucleotides line up with TRBD2. The germline V gene has CDR1 SGHNT and CDR2 YENEEA. This CDR3 comprises 19 residues. V lost 1 base, J lost 4 bases, and 12 bases stayed unmatched. The CDR3 DNA follows: TGTGCCAGCAGCTTAGGACCGTCTACTAGCGGGAGTAGGAAAAACATTCAGTACTTC. Translation: CASSLGPSTSGSRKNIQYF.

This clonotype was seen a single time. Possible read error: a much larger clone is one base away. This rearrangement joins TRBV29-1 to TRBJ2-5; no clear D gene. The CDR3 sequence is 10 residues long. Germline assignment: CDR1 SQVTM and CDR2 ANQGSEA. The CDR3 coding sequence is TGCGGCGTTGAAGAAGAGACCCAGTACTTC. As protein: CGVEEETQYF. Full variable domain (missing parts from reference TRBV29-1 and TRBJ2-5): SAVISQKPSRDICQRGTSLTIQCQVDSQVTMMFWYRQQPGQSLTLIATANQGSEATYESGFVIDKFPISRPNLTFSTLTVSNMSPEDSSIYLCGVEEETQYFGPGTRLLVL.

The gene calls are TRBV11-2 and TRBJ2-3, with unresolved D. Germline lookup yields CDR1 SGHAT and CDR2 FQNNGV. The CDR3 is made up of 14 amino acids. The V and J ends lost 0 bases and 2 bases respectively, with 6 bases between them. The DNA for the CDR3 is TGTGCCAGCAGCTTAGAGGTCTTCACAGATACGCAGTATTTT. Protein sequence: CASSLEVFTDTQYF.

Only a few counts were recorded for this clonotype. The genes are TRBV12-3 or TRBV12-4 and TRBJ2-2; 8 bases are shared with TRBD2. CDR3 length: 15 residues. J was trimmed by 5 bases and V by 6 bases; bases with no gene match: 8. In DNA, the CDR3 is TGTGCCAGCAGACCGGACGGGGGGGGGACCGGGGAGCTGTTTTTT. This sequence encodes CASRPDGGGTGELFF.

This clonotype was detected once. CDR3 coding DNA: TGTGCCAGCAACCCCCGGGACAGGCACAATCAGCCCCAGCATTTT. This codes for CASNPRDRHNQPQHF. The chain recombines TRBV28 with TRBJ1-5; 8 bases match TRBD1. Germline V lookup: CDR1 MDHEN, CDR2 SYDVKM. The CDR3 extends over 15 amino acids. V dropped 7 bases and J dropped 3; count of bases not matched to a gene: 8. The full variable domain, rest sourced from reference TRBV28 and TRBJ1-5, is DVKVTQSSRYLVKRTGEKVFLECVQDMDHENMFWYRQDPGLGLRLIYFSYDVKMKEKGDIPEGYSVSREKKERFSLILESASTNQTSMYLCASNPRDRHNQPQHFGDGTRLSIL.

This clonotype was seen a few times. The chain couples TRBV27 to TRBJ1-4; D ambiguous. Per germline, CDR1 MNHEY and CDR2 SMNVEV (reference sequence). The CDR3 has 15 amino acids. V gave up 6 bases and J gave up 8 bases, with 19 bases separating them. CDR3 in DNA: TGTGCCAGCAGAACCTTCAAGGGAAAGGGCGAAAAACTGTTTTTT. Translated, it gives CASRTFKGKGEKLFF.

This clonotype was seen at least ten times. The chain employs TRBV28 and TRBJ1-2, with a weak D call TRBD1 (5 bases). The CDR3 loop spans 15 amino acids. V was clipped by 0 bases and J by 3 bases, with 11 bases between them. Germline values: CDR1 MDHEN, CDR2 SYDVKM. The CDR3 DNA is TGTGCCAGCAGTTTATGGGGTAGCAGGGACTATGGCTACACCTTC. Its translation: CASSLWGSRDYGYTF.

V is TRBV6-1 and J is TRBJ1-4; D is ambiguous. This CDR3 has 15 residues. The germline V and J ends were trimmed by 5 bases and 10 bases, with 20 bases remaining between them. Germline CDR1 and CDR2: MNHNS and SASEGT. CDR3 in DNA: TGTGCCAGCAGTCCCGACACGCTCCTATCCTTAAAACTGTTTTTT. Amino acids: CASSPDTLLSLKLFF.

This clonotype was recorded at least ten times. The chain has TRBV20-1 and TRBJ1-1; D remains unclear. The germline V and J ends were trimmed by 5 bases and 4 bases, with 11 bases remaining between them. Germline assignment: CDR1 DFQATT and CDR2 SNEGSKA (reference sequence). This CDR3 region has 12 residues. CDR3 in DNA: TGCAGTGCTCTCGAGGGAGGCACTGAAGCTTTCTTT. This gives the protein CSALEGGTEAFF.

This clonotype was observed at least ten times. J is TRBJ1-2 and V is TRBV7-2, with a possible D match to TRBD1 (5 bases). The CDR3 has 14 amino acids. Germline assignment: CDR1 SGHTA and CDR2 FQGNSA. The V end was cut by 6 bases, the J end by 2 bases, with 13 bases between. The CDR3 loop reads CASSYLDSNYGYTF. As DNA, the CDR3 is TGTGCCAGCAGTTACCTTGACAGCAACTATGGCTACACCTTC. Full variable domain (remainder filled in from reference TRBV7-2 and TRBJ1-2): GAGVSQSPSNKVTEKGKDVELRCDPISGHTALYWYRQSLGQGLEFLIYFQGNSAPDKSGLPSDRFSAERTGGSVSTLTIQRTQQEDSAVYLCASSYLDSNYGYTFGSGTRLTVV.

This clonotype was found many times. The chain recombines TRBV2 with TRBJ2-5, with D perhaps TRBD2 (6 bases). Looked up from germline, CDR1 is SNHLY and CDR2 is FYNNEI. This CDR3 comprises 14 residues. Deletions cut 1 base from V and 4 bases from J, with 10 bases between. In nucleotides, the CDR3 is TGTGCCAGCAGTGAAGACCTAGCGTTAGAGACCCAGTACTTC. This sequence encodes CASSEDLALETQYF. Variable domain in full (rest from reference TRBV2 and TRBJ2-5): EPEVTQTPSHQVTQMGQEVILRCVPISNHLYFYWYRQILGQKVEFLVSFYNNEISEKSEIFDDQFSVERPDGSNFTLKIRSTKLEDSAMYFCASSEDLALETQYFGPGTRLLVL.

This clonotype showed up many times. The CDR3 protein is CASSPGRVYEQYF. CDR3 nucleotide sequence: TGTGCCAGCAGTCCCGGGAGGGTATACGAGCAGTACTTC. The chain is built from TRBV28 and TRBJ2-7; TRBD2 matches 8 bases. Germline V lookup: CDR1 MDHEN, CDR2 SYDVKM. Unmatched junction bases numbered 4, after V lost 5 bases and J lost 4 bases. CDR3 length: 13 amino acids.